This TCR beta chain stems from a study of regulatory T cells in long-lasting Graves disease. The ends were cut back, 7 bases at V and 10 bases at J, with 20 bases in the middle. Germline CDR1 is ENHRY and CDR2 is SYGVKD. The CDR3 is 14 residues long. A remark on this clonotype: Its antigen is as yet unknown. This may stem from a read error, because a much larger clone lies one nucleotide away.

In building TCR beta libraries, iRepertoire HTBI primers were used together with Arm-PCR of CDR3 regions. TCRdb re-called the multiplex PCR reads through MiXCR, storing one row per CDR3 protein. The sample lists roughly 560,000 distinct CDR3 sequences, around 12% seen once, with roughly 8.9% in the top ten. Noted time point: newly diagnosed GD, antithyroid drugs for less than 3 months. RNA from PBMCs was the source of the TCR library. Study-level points and caveats: Persistent Graves' cases showed lower TCR diversity than newly diagnosed cases.

These sequences were also reported in another study, on T cells in Graves' hyperthyroidism and ophthalmopathy. That report adds: During a first-round RT-PCR of the TCR CDR3, the HTBI primer set was used. A model of 13 V-J features distinguished ophthalmopathy from stable hyperthyroidism.

Sequencing was performed on peripheral blood mononuclear cells (PBMCs), taken at new diagnosis, from a patient treated with antithyroid drugs. V is TRBV10-3 and J is TRBJ2-1; tentative D call: TRBD2 (7 bases). The TCR sequence derives from a woman aged 25-40 years with Graves disease. This CDR3 reads CAIKGGDRPYEQFF. The DNA of the CDR3 is TGTGCCATCAAAGGGGGGGATCGGCCTTACGAGCAGTTCTTC.